This is a list of T cell receptor beta chains from one sample in a study of lymphopenia after photon versus proton radiotherapy. Libraries were prepared by immunoSEQ multiplex PCR; TCRdb keeps only in-frame clonotypes and omits some of them. The sample yields tens of thousands of clones, 87% seen once. The sequencing used peripheral blood, collected from a patient treated with proton-based radiotherapy. The origin of the receptors is a man older than 75 with esophageal cancer. Both conserved end residues are part of each CDR3. D genes are given only for firm matches. Clone size, where shown, is once, few, many, or a class for clones that have expanded.

size: NA; length: 15; V: TRBV9; D: TRBD1; J: TRBJ1-4; CDR3: CASSVAGTGAEKLFF; DNA: TGTGCCAGCAGCGTAGCTGGGACAGGGGCTGAAAAACTGTTTTTT
size: NA; length: 14; V: TRBV10-1; D: NA; J: TRBJ2-7; CDR3: CASSENLGSYEQYF; DNA: TGCGCCAGCAGTGAGAATCTGGGTTCCTACGAGCAGTACTTC
size: NA; length: 14; V: TRBV30; D: TRBD2; J: TRBJ2-3; CDR3: CAWSERGSTDTQYF; DNA: TGTGCCTGGAGCGAGCGGGGGAGCACAGATACGCAGTATTTT
size: NA; length: 15; V: TRBV10-1; D: TRBD1; J: TRBJ1-2; CDR3: CAGPEPQGARYGYTF; DNA: TGCGCCGGCCCTGAGCCCCAGGGGGCGCGGTATGGCTACACCTTC
size: NA; length: 14; V: TRBV5-8; D: NA; J: TRBJ1-5; CDR3: CASSRWTEDQPQHF; DNA: TGTGCCAGCAGCCGATGGACAGAGGATCAGCCCCAGCATTTT
size: NA; length: 13; V: TRBV2; D: TRBD2; J: TRBJ2-7; CDR3: CATTAGAYYEQYF; DNA: TGTGCCACCACAGCGGGAGCCTACTACGAGCAGTACTTC
size: once; length: 16; V: TRBV19; D: NA; J: TRBJ2-7; CDR3: CASSLQGGLDAYEQYF; DNA: TGTGCCAGTAGTCTGCAGGGGGGGTTGGATGCCTACGAGCAGTACTTC
size: once; length: 17; V: TRBV7-3; D: NA; J: TRBJ2-2; CDR3: CASSLTPEGPITGELFF; DNA: TGTGCCAGCAGCCTCACCCCAGAGGGCCCCATCACCGGGGAGCTGTTTTTT
size: NA; length: 16; V: TRBV19; D: TRBD2; J: TRBJ2-7; CDR3: CASSDSGRAASYEQYF; DNA: TGTGCCAGTAGTGATAGCGGGAGGGCCGCCTCCTACGAGCAGTACTTC
size: NA; length: 16; V: TRBV19; D: NA; J: TRBJ2-5; CDR3: CASSELGHSYQETQYF; DNA: TGTGCCAGTAGCGAGCTTGGACACTCGTACCAAGAGACCCAGTACTTC
size: NA; length: 15; V: TRBV19; D: TRBD1; J: TRBJ1-3; CDR3: CASKDQGASGNTIYF; DNA: TGTGCCAGTAAGGACCAGGGGGCAAGTGGAAACACCATATATTTT
size: NA; length: 20; V: TRBV27; D: TRBD1; J: TRBJ1-5; CDR3: CASSPGQGAYSVYSNQPQHF; DNA: TGTGCCAGCAGTCCAGGACAGGGGGCCTATTCTGTTTATAGCAATCAGCCCCAGCATTTT
size: few; length: 15; V: TRBV5-1; D: TRBD1; J: TRBJ2-2; CDR3: CASSLLGGEAGELFF; DNA: TGCGCCAGCAGCTTGCTAGGGGGCGAGGCCGGGGAGCTGTTTTTT
size: NA; length: 16; V: TRBV4-1; D: NA; J: TRBJ2-2; CDR3: CASSQSTGVGTGELFF; DNA: TGCGCCAGCAGCCAATCGACAGGAGTGGGGACCGGGGAGCTGTTTTTT
size: NA; length: 12; V: TRBV15; D: NA; J: TRBJ1-4; CDR3: CATSRENEKLFF; DNA: TGTGCCACCAGCCGCGAAAATGAAAAACTGTTTTTT
size: NA; length: 15; V: TRBV11-2; D: NA; J: TRBJ2-5; CDR3: CASSLGWVARETQYF; DNA: TGTGCCAGCAGCTTAGGGTGGGTGGCTAGAGAGACCCAGTACTTC
size: few; length: 14; V: TRBV19; D: NA; J: TRBJ1-1; CDR3: CASSGGTLNTEAFF; DNA: TGTGCCAGTAGTGGCGGGACATTGAACACTGAAGCTTTCTTT
size: NA; length: 14; V: TRBV10-3; D: NA; J: TRBJ1-1; CDR3: CAISEGTGDTEAFF; DNA: TGTGCCATCAGTGAGGGAACGGGGGACACTGAAGCTTTCTTT
size: NA; length: 14; V: TRBV11-3; D: NA; J: TRBJ2-3; CDR3: CASSLDPGRGTQYF; DNA: TGTGCCAGCAGCTTAGACCCTGGGAGAGGTACGCAGTATTTT
size: NA; length: 12; V: TRBV30; D: NA; J: TRBJ1-2; CDR3: CAWSDEGRGYTF; DNA: TGTGCCTGGAGTGATGAGGGAAGAGGCTACACCTTC
size: NA; length: 14; V: TRBV5-4; D: NA; J: TRBJ1-2; CDR3: CASSSTAGAISYTF; DNA: TGTGCCAGCAGCTCCACCGCGGGCGCAATTAGCTACACCTTC
size: NA; length: 15; V: TRBV5-1; D: NA; J: TRBJ2-5; CDR3: CASSLASAGQETQYF; DNA: TGCGCCAGCAGCTTGGCCTCGGCAGGCCAAGAGACCCAGTACTTC
size: once; length: 15; V: TRBV7-2; D: TRBD2; J: TRBJ2-5; CDR3: CASSFQRGGGETQYF; DNA: TGTGCCAGCAGCTTTCAGCGGGGGGGCGGCGAGACCCAGTACTTC
size: few; length: 15; V: TRBV9; D: TRBD2; J: TRBJ2-7; CDR3: CASSAGTSGSYEQYF; DNA: TGTGCCAGCAGCGCCGGGACTAGCGGGTCCTACGAGCAGTACTTC
size: few; length: 18; V: TRBV27; D: NA; J: TRBJ2-6; CDR3: CASRPTGGGASGANVLTF; DNA: TGTGCCAGCAGGCCGACCGGGGGCGGGGCATCTGGGGCCAACGTCCTGACTTTC
size: NA; length: 17; V: TRBV5-4; D: NA; J: TRBJ2-4; CDR3: CASSLKWGGRAKNIQYF; DNA: TGTGCCAGCAGCTTGAAGTGGGGGGGGCGTGCCAAAAACATTCAGTACTTC
size: NA; length: 13; V: TRBV11-2; D: NA; J: TRBJ1-2; CDR3: CASSLAGAYGYTF; DNA: TGTGCCAGCAGCTTAGCAGGGGCCTATGGCTACACCTTC
size: NA; length: 15; V: TRBV9; D: NA; J: TRBJ2-3; CDR3: CASSGPTGLADTQYF; DNA: TGTGCCAGCAGCGGACCTACAGGGTTGGCAGATACGCAGTATTTT
size: few; length: 17; V: TRBV11-2; D: NA; J: TRBJ1-2; CDR3: CASSLDPTQGFWYGYTF; DNA: TGTGCCAGCAGCTTAGACCCCACACAGGGATTTTGGTATGGCTACACCTTC
size: NA; length: 15; V: TRBV7-9; D: NA; J: TRBJ2-1; CDR3: CASSLWREGDNEQFF; DNA: TGTGCCAGCAGCTTATGGCGGGAAGGAGACAATGAGCAGTTCTTC
size: few; length: 14; V: TRBV5-4; D: TRBD1; J: TRBJ1-4; CDR3: CASSQGQGQEKLFF; DNA: TGTGCCAGCAGCCAAGGACAGGGCCAAGAAAAACTGTTTTTT